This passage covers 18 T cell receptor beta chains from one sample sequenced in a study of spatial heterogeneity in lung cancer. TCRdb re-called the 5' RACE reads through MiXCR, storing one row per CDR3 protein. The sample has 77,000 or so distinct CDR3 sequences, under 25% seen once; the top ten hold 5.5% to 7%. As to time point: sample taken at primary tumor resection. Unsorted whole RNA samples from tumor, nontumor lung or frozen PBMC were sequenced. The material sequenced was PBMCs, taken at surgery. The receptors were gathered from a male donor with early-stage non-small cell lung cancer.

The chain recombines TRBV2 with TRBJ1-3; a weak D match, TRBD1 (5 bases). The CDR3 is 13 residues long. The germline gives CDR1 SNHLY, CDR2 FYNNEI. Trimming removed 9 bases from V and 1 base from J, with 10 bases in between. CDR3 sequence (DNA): TGTGCCAGTCAACAGGAATCTGGAAACACCATATATTTT. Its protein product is CASQQESGNTIYF.

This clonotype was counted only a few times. The CDR3 spells CASSLTRQAGNTIYF. Written as DNA, the CDR3 is TGTGCCAGCAGTTTAACCCGACAGGCTGGAAACACCATATATTTT. The chain carries TRBV12-3 or TRBV12-4 and TRBJ1-3; D might be TRBD1 (6 bases). The CDR3 runs to 15 residues. V was pared by 2 bases and J by 2 bases, with 10 bases between.

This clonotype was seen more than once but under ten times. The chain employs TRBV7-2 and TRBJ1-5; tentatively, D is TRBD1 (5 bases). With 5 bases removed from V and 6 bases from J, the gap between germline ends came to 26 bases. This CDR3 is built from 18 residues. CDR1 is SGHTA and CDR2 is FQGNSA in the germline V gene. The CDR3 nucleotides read TGTGCCAGCAGCCCGAACCTCGTGGGAGCCGGGGCGAGTCAGCCCCAGCATTTT. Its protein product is CASSPNLVGAGASQPQHF.

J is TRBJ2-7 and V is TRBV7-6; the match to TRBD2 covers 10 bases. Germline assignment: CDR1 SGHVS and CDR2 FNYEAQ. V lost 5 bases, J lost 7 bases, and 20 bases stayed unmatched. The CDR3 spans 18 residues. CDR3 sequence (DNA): TGTGCCAGCAGCACCCCCCCAGGAGGGCTAGCGGGAGCTGGGGAGCAGTACTTC. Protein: CASSTPPGGLAGAGEQYF.

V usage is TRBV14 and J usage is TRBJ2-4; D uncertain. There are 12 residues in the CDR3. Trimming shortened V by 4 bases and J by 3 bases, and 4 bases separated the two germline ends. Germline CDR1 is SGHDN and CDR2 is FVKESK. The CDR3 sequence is CASSRNKNIQYF. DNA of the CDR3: TGTGCCAGCAGCCGAAACAAAAACATTCAGTACTTC.

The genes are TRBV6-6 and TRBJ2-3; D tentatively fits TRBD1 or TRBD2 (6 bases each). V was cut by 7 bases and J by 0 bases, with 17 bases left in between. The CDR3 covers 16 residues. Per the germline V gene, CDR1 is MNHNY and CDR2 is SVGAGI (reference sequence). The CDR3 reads CASKRRGQGSTDTQYF. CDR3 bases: TGTGCCAGCAAAAGGAGGGGACAAGGGAGCACAGATACGCAGTATTTT.

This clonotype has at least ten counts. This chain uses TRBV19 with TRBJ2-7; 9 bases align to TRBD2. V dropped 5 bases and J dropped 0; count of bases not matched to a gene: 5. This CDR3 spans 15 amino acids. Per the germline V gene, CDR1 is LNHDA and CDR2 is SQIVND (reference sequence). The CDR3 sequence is CASSQSGRPSYEQYF. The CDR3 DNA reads TGTGCCAGTAGTCAGAGCGGGAGGCCCTCCTACGAGCAGTACTTC. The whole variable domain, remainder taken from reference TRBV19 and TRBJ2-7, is DGGITQSPKYLFRKEGQNVTLSCEQNLNHDAMYWYRQDPGQGLRLIYYSQIVNDFQKGDIAEGYSVSREKKESFPLTVTSAQKNPTAFYLCASSQSGRPSYEQYFGPGTRLTVT.

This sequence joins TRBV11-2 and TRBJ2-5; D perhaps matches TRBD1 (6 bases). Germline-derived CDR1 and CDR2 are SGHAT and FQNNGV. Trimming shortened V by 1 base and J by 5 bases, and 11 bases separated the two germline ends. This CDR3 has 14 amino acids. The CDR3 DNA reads TGTGCCAGCAGCTTAGGGGGAACAGGGGAGACCCAGTACTTC. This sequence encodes CASSLGGTGETQYF.

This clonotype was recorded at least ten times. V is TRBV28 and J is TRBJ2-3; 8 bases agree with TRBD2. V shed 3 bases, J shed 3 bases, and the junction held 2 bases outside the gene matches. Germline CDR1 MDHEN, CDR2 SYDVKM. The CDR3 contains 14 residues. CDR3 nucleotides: TGTGCCAGCAGTTTGGCGGGAGGAACAGATACGCAGTATTTT. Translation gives CASSLAGGTDTQYF.

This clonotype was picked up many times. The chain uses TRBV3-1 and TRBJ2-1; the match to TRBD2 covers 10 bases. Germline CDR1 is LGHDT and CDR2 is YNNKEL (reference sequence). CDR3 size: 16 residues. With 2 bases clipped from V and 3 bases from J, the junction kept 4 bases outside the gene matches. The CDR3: CASSQRTSGIYNEQFF. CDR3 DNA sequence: TGTGCCAGCAGCCAAAGAACTAGCGGGATCTACAATGAGCAGTTCTTC.

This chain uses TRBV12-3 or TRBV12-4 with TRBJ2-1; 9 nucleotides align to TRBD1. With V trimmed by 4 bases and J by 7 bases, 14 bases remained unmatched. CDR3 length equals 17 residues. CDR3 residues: CASSSQGATPLGNEQFF. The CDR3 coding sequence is TGTGCCAGCAGTTCACAGGGGGCGACCCCCTTGGGAAATGAGCAGTTCTTC.

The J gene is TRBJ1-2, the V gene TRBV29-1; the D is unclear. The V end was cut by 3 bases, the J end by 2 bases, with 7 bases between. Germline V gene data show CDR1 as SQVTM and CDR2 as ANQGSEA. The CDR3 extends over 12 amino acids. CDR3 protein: CSVDPGNYGYTF. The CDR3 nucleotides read TGCAGCGTTGACCCGGGAAACTATGGCTACACCTTC.

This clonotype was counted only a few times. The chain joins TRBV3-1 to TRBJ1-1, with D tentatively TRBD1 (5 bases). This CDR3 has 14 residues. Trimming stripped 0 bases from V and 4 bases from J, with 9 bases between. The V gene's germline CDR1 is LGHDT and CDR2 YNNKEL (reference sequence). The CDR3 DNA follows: TGTGCCAGCAGCCAAGATCATGGGGGCACTGAAGCTTTCTTT. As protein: CASSQDHGGTEAFF.

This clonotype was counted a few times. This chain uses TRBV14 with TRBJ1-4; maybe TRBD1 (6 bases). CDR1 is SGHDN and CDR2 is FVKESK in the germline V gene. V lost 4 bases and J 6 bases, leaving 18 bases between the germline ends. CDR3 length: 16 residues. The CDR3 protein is CASSRLTGGAHEKLFF. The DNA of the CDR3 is TGTGCCAGCAGCCGCCTGACGGGGGGCGCGCATGAAAAACTGTTTTTT.

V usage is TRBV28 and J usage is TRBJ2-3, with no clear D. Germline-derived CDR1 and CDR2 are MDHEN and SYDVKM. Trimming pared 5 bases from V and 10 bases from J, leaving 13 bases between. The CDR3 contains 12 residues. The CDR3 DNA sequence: TGTGCCAGCAGTCCGGAAGGGTGGCCGCAGTATTTT. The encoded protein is CASSPEGWPQYF.

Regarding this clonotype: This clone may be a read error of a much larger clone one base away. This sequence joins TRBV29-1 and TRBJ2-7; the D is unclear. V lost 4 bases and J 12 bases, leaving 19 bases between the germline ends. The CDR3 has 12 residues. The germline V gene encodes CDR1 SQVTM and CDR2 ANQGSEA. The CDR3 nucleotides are TGCAGCGTTGTAGAACGTAACAGCCCTAGGTACTTC. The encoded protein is CSVVERNSPRYF.

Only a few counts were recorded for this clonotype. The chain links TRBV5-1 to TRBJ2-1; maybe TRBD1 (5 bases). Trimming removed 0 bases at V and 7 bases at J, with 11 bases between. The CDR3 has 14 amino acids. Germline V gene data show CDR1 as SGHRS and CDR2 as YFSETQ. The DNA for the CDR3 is TGCGCCAGCAGCTTGGAACAGGTTGGGAATGAGCAGTTCTTC. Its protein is CASSLEQVGNEQFF.

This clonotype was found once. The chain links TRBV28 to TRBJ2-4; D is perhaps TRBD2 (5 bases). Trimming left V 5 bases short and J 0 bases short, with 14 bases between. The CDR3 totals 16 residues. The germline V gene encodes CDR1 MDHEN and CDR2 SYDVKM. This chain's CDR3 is CASSPRGREAKNIQYF. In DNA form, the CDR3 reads TGTGCCAGCAGTCCAAGAGGGAGAGAAGCCAAAAACATTCAGTACTTC.